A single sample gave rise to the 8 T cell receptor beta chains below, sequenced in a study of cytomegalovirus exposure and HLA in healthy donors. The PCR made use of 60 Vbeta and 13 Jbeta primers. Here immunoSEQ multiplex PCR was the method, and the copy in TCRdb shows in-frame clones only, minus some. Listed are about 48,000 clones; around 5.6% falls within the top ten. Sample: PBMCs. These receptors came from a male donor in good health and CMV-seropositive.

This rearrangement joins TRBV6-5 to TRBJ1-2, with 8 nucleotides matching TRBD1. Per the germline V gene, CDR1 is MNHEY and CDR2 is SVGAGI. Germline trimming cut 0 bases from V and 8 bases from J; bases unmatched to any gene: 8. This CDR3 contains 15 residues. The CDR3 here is CASSYSLGQGKGYTF. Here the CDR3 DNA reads TGTGCCAGCAGTTACTCCCTTGGACAGGGAAAAGGCTACACCTTC.

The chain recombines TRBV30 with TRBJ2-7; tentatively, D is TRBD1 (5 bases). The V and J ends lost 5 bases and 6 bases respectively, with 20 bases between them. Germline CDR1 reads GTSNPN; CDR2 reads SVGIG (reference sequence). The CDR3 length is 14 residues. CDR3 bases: TGTGCCTGGTGGAATACGGCAGGGAATGGCGAGCAGTACTTC. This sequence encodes CAWWNTAGNGEQYF. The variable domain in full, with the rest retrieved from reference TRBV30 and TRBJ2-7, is SQTIHQWPATLVQPVGSPLSLECTVEGTSNPNLYWYRQAAGRGLQLLFYSVGIGQISSEVPQNLSASRPQDRQFILSSKKLLLSDSGFYLCAWWNTAGNGEQYFGPGTRLTVT.

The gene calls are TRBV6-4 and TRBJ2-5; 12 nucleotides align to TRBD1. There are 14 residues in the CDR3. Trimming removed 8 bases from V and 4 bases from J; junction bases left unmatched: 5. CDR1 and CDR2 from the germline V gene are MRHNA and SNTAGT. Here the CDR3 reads CASRGDRGPETQYF. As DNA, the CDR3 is TGTGCCAGCCGGGGGGACAGGGGGCCAGAGACCCAGTACTTC.

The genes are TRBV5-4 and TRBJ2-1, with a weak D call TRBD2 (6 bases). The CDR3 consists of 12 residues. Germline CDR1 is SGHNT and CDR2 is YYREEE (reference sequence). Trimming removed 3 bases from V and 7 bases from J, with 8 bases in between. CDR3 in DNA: TGTGCCAGCAGCTGGGGGGAGAATGAGCAGTTCTTC. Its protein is CASSWGENEQFF.

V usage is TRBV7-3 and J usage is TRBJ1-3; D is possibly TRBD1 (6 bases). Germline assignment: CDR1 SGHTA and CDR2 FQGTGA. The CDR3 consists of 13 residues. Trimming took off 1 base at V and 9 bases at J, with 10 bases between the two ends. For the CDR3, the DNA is TGTGCCAGCAGCTTAAACCAGGGGAGCACCATATATTTT. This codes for CASSLNQGSTIYF.

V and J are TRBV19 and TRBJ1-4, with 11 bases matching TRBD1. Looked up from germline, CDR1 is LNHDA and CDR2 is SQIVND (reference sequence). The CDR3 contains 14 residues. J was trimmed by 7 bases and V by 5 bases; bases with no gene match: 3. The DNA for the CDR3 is TGTGCCAGTAGTGGGGGGACAGGGGGTGAAAAACTGTTTTTT. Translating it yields CASSGGTGGEKLFF. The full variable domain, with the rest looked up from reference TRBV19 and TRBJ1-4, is DGGITQSPKYLFRKEGQNVTLSCEQNLNHDAMYWYRQDPGQGLRLIYYSQIVNDFQKGDIAEGYSVSREKKESFPLTVTSAQKNPTAFYLCASSGGTGGEKLFFGSGTQLSVL.

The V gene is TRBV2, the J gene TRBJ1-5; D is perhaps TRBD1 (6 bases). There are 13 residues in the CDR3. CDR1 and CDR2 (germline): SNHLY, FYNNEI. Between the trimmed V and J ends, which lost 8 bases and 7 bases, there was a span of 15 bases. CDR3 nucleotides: TGTGCCAGCGATTCGACAGGCGGGCAGCCCCAGCATTTT. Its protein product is CASDSTGGQPQHF.

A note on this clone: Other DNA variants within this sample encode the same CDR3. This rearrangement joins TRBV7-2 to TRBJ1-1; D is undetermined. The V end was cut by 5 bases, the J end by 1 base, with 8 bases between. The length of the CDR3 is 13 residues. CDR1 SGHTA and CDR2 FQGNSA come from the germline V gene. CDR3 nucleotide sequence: TGTGCCAGCAGCCTCTACTCGAACACTGAAGCTTTCTTT. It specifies CASSLYSNTEAFF.